This T cell receptor beta chain was retrieved from a study of technical replicates of blood from several donors. V shed 7 bases and J 3 bases; nucleotides not matched to a gene: 2. Germline V gene sequence: CDR1 MNHEY, CDR2 SVGAGI. This CDR3 is built from 12 residues. Profiling relied on immunoSEQ multiplex PCR, and the TCRdb table lists in-frame clones only, not all of them. Among about 76,000 clones, approximately 94% were seen once, and the ten largest hold approximately 0.4%. The TCR was taken from a human donor in good health. The sequenced material came from T cells isolated from PBMCs. The chain carries TRBV6-5 and TRBJ2-7; TRBD2 matches at 8 bases. CDR3 nucleotides: TGTGCCAGCACCCGGGAGGGCTACGAGCAGTACTTC. It translates to CASTREGYEQYF.